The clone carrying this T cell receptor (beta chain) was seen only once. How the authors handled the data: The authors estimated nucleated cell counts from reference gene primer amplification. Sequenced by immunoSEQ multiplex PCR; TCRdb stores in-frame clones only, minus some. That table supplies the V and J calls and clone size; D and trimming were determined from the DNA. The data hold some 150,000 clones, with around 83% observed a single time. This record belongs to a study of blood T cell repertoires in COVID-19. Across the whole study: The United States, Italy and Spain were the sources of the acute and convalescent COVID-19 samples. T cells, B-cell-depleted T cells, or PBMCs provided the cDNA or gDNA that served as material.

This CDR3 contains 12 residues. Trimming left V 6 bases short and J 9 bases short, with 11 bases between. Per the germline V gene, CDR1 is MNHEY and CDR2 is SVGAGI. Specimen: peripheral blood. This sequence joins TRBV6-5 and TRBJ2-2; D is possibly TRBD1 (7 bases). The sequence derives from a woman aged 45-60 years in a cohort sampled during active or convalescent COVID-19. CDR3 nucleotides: TGTGCCAGCAGATCAGGGGGGCGGGAGCTGTTTTTT. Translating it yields CASRSGGRELFF.